This entry lists 24 T cell receptor beta chains sequenced from one sample in a study of T cells in narcolepsy. Method: immunoSEQ multiplex PCR; TCRdb's copy keeps in-frame clones and lacks some. The data show about 30,000 clones, 75% to 85% seen once. Material: CD45RA- memory CD4+ T cells from PBMCs. The receptors here all came from a human donor with narcolepsy.

This chain uses TRBV19 with TRBJ2-7; TRBD1 matches at 9 bases. Germline V gives CDR1 LNHDA, CDR2 SQIVND (reference sequence). The CDR3 is made up of 14 amino acids. The trim removed 5 bases at V and 4 bases at J, leaving 6 bases unmatched. The DNA for the CDR3 is TGTGCCAGTAGTGCGGACAGGGGAGCATACGAGCAGTACTTC. It specifies CASSADRGAYEQYF.

This rearrangement joins TRBV5-6 to TRBJ2-5; 9 nucleotides match TRBD2. Germline trimming cut 4 bases from V and 2 bases from J; bases unmatched to any gene: 6. Germline V lookup: CDR1 SGHDT, CDR2 YYEEEE. The CDR3 length is 15 residues. The CDR3 DNA is TGTGCCAGCAGCCTTAGCGGGAGAGGGCAAGAGACCCAGTACTTC. It codes for CASSLSGRGQETQYF.

The chain couples TRBV5-4 to TRBJ1-4; D call uncertain. From germline, CDR1 is SGHNT and CDR2 YYREEE (reference sequence). This CDR3 comprises 15 residues. The V end was cut by 4 bases, the J end by 5 bases, with 15 bases between. The CDR3 DNA sequence: TGTGCCAGCAGCCGAGTCGGGGAGCAGAATGAAAAACTGTTTTTT. Residues: CASSRVGEQNEKLFF.

This clone came up once. The chain couples TRBV15 to TRBJ1-2; TRBD1 agrees at 8 bases. CDR1 and CDR2 (germline): LNHNV, YYDKDF (reference sequence). The junction had 9 bases not matched to a gene; V was cut back by 5 bases and J by 1 base. CDR3 length equals 16 residues. The CDR3 is CATSVRTGPGNYGYTF. CDR3 coding DNA: TGTGCCACCAGCGTCCGGACAGGGCCGGGTAACTATGGCTACACCTTC. The complete variable domain, with remaining parts taken from reference TRBV15 and TRBJ1-2, reads DAMVIQNPRYQVTQFGKPVTLSCSQTLNHNVMYWYQQKSSQAPKLLFHYYDKDFNNEADTPDNFQSRRPNTSFCFLDIRSPGLGDTAMYLCATSVRTGPGNYGYTFGSGTRLTVV.

This chain connects TRBV9 to TRBJ1-2, with a possible D match to TRBD1 (6 bases). Germline V gene data show CDR1 as SGDLS and CDR2 as YYNGEE. The V end was cut by 0 bases, the J end by 8 bases, with 20 bases between. The CDR3 has 16 amino acids. The CDR3 sequence is CASSVATSNRVYGYTF. DNA for the CDR3: TGTGCCAGCAGCGTAGCTACTTCAAACAGGGTATACGGCTACACCTTC.

This clone occurred a few times. The chain employs TRBV2 and TRBJ1-6; 12 positions agree with TRBD1. Trimming cost V 9 bases and J 10 bases; bases outside gene matches: 4. CDR3 length: 13 amino acids. Looked up from germline, CDR1 is SNHLY and CDR2 is FYNNEI. The CDR3 nucleotides are TGTGCCAGTAGAGGGACAGGGGGCTCACCCCTCCACTTT. This encodes CASRGTGGSPLHF.

The CDR3 here is CASSYSNLRETQYF. For the CDR3, the DNA is TGTGCCAGCAGTTACTCAAACCTTAGGGAGACCCAGTACTTC. J is TRBJ2-5 and V is TRBV6-5; unclear D gene. The germline V gene encodes CDR1 MNHEY and CDR2 SVGAGI. The CDR3 runs 14 residues. V was clipped by 0 bases and J by 5 bases, with 10 bases between them.

The chain employs TRBV15 and TRBJ2-5; D perhaps matches TRBD1 (6 bases). The CDR3 is 12 amino acids. With 8 bases removed from V and 7 bases from J, the gap between germline ends came to 14 bases. Per germline, CDR1 LNHNV and CDR2 YYDKDF (reference sequence). The CDR3 bases are TGTGCCACCGGGACACCTCATGGGACCCAGTACTTC. Protein product: CATGTPHGTQYF.

The chain recombines TRBV11-2 with TRBJ2-3; D is possibly TRBD2 (5 bases). The CDR3 consists of 15 residues. CDR1 and CDR2 (germline): SGHAT, FQNNGV. The germline V and J ends were trimmed by 5 bases and 2 bases, with 14 bases remaining between them. In DNA form, the CDR3 reads TGTGCCAGCAGCGTGGTGGACTTCAACACAGATACGCAGTATTTT. Translated: CASSVVDFNTDTQYF.

This sequence joins TRBV5-8 and TRBJ1-1; 7 bases agree with TRBD1. CDR3 length: 14 residues. V lost 0 bases, J lost 6 bases, and 5 bases stayed unmatched. Germline V lookup: CDR1 SGHTS, CDR2 YDEGEE. The CDR3 DNA follows: TGTGCCAGCAGCTTGGAGGGGGCCCCCGCTGAAGCTTTCTTT. This codes for CASSLEGAPAEAFF.

The chain couples TRBV29-1 to TRBJ1-1; D call uncertain. CDR1 is SQVTM, CDR2 ANQGSEA, per germline. The length of the CDR3 is 12 residues. The V gene lost 3 bases and the J gene lost 5 bases, with 10 bases spanning the gap. The CDR3 is CSVDLAGTEAFF. CDR3 nucleotide sequence: TGCAGCGTTGATCTTGCGGGGACTGAAGCTTTCTTT.

Here the CDR3 DNA reads TGTGCCAGCAGTCCACACAGAGTTAACTATGGCTACACCTTC. This codes for CASSPHRVNYGYTF. This sequence joins TRBV5-5 and TRBJ1-2; D ambiguous. Per germline, CDR1 SGHKS and CDR2 YYEKEE (reference sequence). The germline V and J ends were trimmed by 5 bases and 1 base, with 12 bases remaining between them. The CDR3 contains 14 residues.

This chain joins TRBV5-6 and TRBJ2-3, with D perhaps assigned TRBD1 or TRBD2 (5 bases each). Germline values: CDR1 SGHDT, CDR2 YYEEEE. V shed 1 base and J shed 0 bases, with 9 bases lying between them. CDR3 length equals 15 residues. The CDR3 DNA reads TGTGCCAGCAGCTTGTCGGGGCCTAGCACAGATACGCAGTATTTT. Its translation: CASSLSGPSTDTQYF.

The chain links TRBV28 to TRBJ1-4; D is possibly TRBD1 (5 bases). V was shortened by 5 bases and J by 10 bases, with 17 bases between the two germline ends. Germline V gene lookup returns CDR1 MDHEN and CDR2 SYDVKM. The CDR3 spans 14 residues. The CDR3 coding sequence is TGTGCCAGCAGTCCCGGGACCCCCTTCGGAAAACTGTTTTTT. This gives the protein CASSPGTPFGKLFF.

The chain combines TRBV6-1 with TRBJ2-7; D gene ambiguous. Germline V lookup: CDR1 MNHNS, CDR2 SASEGT. The CDR3 is 14 amino acids. Trimming took 4 bases from V and 0 from J, leaving 10 bases between them. CDR3 nucleotides: TGTGCCAGCAGTGGGCCAGCTAGCTCCTACGAGCAGTACTTC. Amino acid sequence: CASSGPASSYEQYF.

The rearrangement links TRBV11-2 to TRBJ2-5; possible D gene TRBD1, 5 bases. Gene TRBJ2-7 matches the end of the DNA better, so the J call may be wrong. From germline, CDR1 is SGHAT and CDR2 FQNNGV. This CDR3 has 14 residues. CDR3: CASSWSVGAGEQYF. For the CDR3, the DNA is TGTGCCAGCAGCTGGAGTGTAGGGGCTGGCGAGCAGTACTTC.

This chain links TRBV30 with TRBJ1-1; D gene unclear. The germline gives CDR1 GTSNPN, CDR2 SVGIG (reference sequence). The CDR3 length is 15 residues. With 0 bases removed from V and 3 bases from J, the gap between germline ends came to 14 bases. The chain's CDR3 is CAWSVKGRRDTEAFF. For the CDR3, the DNA is TGTGCCTGGAGTGTAAAGGGCAGGAGGGACACTGAAGCTTTCTTT.

This clone was found once. The V call is TRBV2, the J call TRBJ2-5; TRBD1 aligns across 11 bases. Germline V lookup: CDR1 SNHLY, CDR2 FYNNEI. The CDR3 contains 15 residues. Losses at the gene ends were 6 bases for V and 4 bases for J; bases not matched to a gene: 7. The CDR3 nucleotides are TGTGCCAGCAGGCCGGGACAGGGGGGTGTAGAGACCCAGTACTTC. Its translation is CASRPGQGGVETQYF.

The chain uses TRBV14 and TRBJ2-3; perhaps TRBD1 as D (5 bases). V was shortened by 1 base and J by 2 bases, with 10 bases between the two germline ends. The CDR3 is made up of 15 amino acids. Germline CDR1 and CDR2: SGHDN and FVKESK. The CDR3 DNA is TGTGCCAGCAGCCAAGGGGGCATTTACACAGATACGCAGTATTTT. Translation gives CASSQGGIYTDTQYF.

This clone was recorded once. The chain is built from TRBV9 and TRBJ2-5, with TRBD2 identical over 15 bases. With 1 base clipped from V and 4 bases from J, the junction kept 11 bases outside the gene matches. CDR3 length: 19 amino acids. Germline CDR1 and CDR2: SGDLS and YYNGEE. Written as DNA, the CDR3 is TGTGCCAGCAGCGTATCTGGAGGACTAGCGGGAGGGGGAGGAGAGACCCAGTACTTC. Amino acids: CASSVSGGLAGGGGETQYF.

This clone has a single count. The gene calls are TRBV19 and TRBJ1-2; D is undetermined. Germline-derived CDR1 and CDR2 are LNHDA and SQIVND (reference sequence). Trimming took off 2 bases at V and 1 base at J, with 8 bases between the two ends. The CDR3 is 14 residues long. CDR3 residues: CASSITGNNYGYTF. The DNA for the CDR3 is TGTGCCAGTAGTATAACGGGGAATAACTATGGCTACACCTTC.

The table lists this clone with a few counts. The chain couples TRBV6-1 to TRBJ1-1; 7 bases fit TRBD1. The CDR3 extends over 13 amino acids. Germline V gene data show CDR1 as MNHNS and CDR2 as SASEGT. V dropped 3 bases and J dropped 3; count of bases not matched to a gene: 1. In DNA, the CDR3 is TGTGCCAGCAGTGACGACAGGGACACTGAAGCTTTCTTT. Translation: CASSDDRDTEAFF.

V gene TRBV6-1 combines with J gene TRBJ2-7; maybe TRBD1 (6 bases). Germline lookup yields CDR1 MNHNS and CDR2 SASEGT. The ends were cut back, 10 bases at V and 6 bases at J, with 13 bases in the middle. This CDR3 has 11 amino acids. The DNA of the CDR3 is TGTGCCACCGGGACCAGGGGCGAGCAGTACTTC. Amino acid sequence: CATGTRGEQYF.

This clone occurred a few times. This chain uses TRBV5-1 with TRBJ2-2, with TRBD2 matching over 8 bases. The junction had 15 bases not matched to a gene; V was cut back by 0 bases and J by 5 bases. The CDR3 covers 19 residues. Germline CDR1 SGHRS, CDR2 YFSETQ. The CDR3 DNA follows: TGCGCCAGCAGCTTGGCCATCGCTAGCGGGCGCCCCCCAACCGGGGAGCTGTTTTTT. Its translation is CASSLAIASGRPPTGELFF.